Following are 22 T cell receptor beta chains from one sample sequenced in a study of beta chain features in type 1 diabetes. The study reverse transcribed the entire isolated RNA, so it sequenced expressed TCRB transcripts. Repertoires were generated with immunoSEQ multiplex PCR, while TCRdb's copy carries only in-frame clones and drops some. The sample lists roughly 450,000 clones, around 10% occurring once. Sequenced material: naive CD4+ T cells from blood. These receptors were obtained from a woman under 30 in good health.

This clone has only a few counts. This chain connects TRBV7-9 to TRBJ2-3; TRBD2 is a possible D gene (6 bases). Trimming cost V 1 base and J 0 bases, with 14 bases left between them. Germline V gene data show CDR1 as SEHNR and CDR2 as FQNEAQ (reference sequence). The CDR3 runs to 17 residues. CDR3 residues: CASSLGERRDSTDTQYF. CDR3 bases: TGTGCCAGCAGCTTAGGTGAACGGCGGGATAGCACAGATACGCAGTATTTT.

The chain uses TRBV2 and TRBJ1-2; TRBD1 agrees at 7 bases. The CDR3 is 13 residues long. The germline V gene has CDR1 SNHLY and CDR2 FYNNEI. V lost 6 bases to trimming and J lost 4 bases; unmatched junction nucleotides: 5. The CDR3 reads CASRGDSSYGYTF. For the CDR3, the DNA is TGTGCCAGCAGGGGGGACAGCTCCTATGGCTACACCTTC.

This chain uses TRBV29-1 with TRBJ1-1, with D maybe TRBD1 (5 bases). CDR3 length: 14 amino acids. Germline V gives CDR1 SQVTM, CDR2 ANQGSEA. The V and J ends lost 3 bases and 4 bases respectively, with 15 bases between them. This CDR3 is CSVDLGLGGTEAFF. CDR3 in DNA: TGCAGCGTTGACTTGGGCTTGGGGGGCACTGAAGCTTTCTTT.

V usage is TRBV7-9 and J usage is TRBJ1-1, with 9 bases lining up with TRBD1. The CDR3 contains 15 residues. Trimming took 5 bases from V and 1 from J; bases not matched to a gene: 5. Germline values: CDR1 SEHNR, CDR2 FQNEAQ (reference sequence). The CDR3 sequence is CASSPGQGWNTEAFF. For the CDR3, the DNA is TGTGCCAGCAGCCCGGGACAGGGATGGAACACTGAAGCTTTCTTT.

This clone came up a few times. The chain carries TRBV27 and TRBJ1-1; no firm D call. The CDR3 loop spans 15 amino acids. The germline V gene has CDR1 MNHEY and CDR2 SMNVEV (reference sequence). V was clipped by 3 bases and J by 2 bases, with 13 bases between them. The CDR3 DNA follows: TGTGCCAGCAGTTTGAGGGCACTTGCCAACACTGAAGCTTTCTTT. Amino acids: CASSLRALANTEAFF.

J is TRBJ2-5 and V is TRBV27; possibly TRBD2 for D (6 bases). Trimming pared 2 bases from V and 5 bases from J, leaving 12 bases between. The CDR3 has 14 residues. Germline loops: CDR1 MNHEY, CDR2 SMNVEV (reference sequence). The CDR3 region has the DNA TGTGCCAGCAGTTTAATTCCCGGAGGGGAGACCCAGTACTTC. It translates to CASSLIPGGETQYF.

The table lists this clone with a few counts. CDR3 DNA sequence: TGTGCCAGCAGCTTAGCGCTATTGCGGGAAAGCTACAATGAGCAGTTCTTC. Translated, it gives CASSLALLRESYNEQFF. V and J are TRBV7-9 and TRBJ2-1; D is perhaps TRBD2 (6 bases). Trimming pared 0 bases from V and 3 bases from J, leaving 15 bases between. The germline V gene has CDR1 SEHNR and CDR2 FQNEAQ (reference sequence). There are 17 residues in the CDR3.

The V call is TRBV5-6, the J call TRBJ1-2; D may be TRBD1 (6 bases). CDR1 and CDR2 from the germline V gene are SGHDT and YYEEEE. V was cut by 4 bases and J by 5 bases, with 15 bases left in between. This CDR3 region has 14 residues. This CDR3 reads CASSPIGTSYGYTF. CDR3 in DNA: TGTGCCAGCAGCCCTATCGGGACAAGTTATGGCTACACCTTC.

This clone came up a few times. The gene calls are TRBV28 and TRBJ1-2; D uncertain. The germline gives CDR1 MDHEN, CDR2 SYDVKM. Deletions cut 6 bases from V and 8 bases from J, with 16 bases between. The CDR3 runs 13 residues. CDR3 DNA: TGTGCCAGCAGGATTACAAGGGCCGCGGGCTACACCTTC. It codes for CASRITRAAGYTF.

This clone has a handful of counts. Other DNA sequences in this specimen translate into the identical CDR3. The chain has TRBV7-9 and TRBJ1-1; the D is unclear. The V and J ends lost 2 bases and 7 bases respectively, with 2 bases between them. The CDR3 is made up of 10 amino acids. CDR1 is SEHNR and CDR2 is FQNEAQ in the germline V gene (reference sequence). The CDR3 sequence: CASSLSEAFF. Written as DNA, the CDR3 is TGTGCCAGCAGCTTAAGTGAAGCTTTCTTT.

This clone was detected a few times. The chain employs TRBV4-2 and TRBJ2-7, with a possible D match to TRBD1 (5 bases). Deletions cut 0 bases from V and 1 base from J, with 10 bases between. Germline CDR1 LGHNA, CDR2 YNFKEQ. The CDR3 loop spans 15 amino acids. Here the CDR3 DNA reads TGTGCCAGCAGCCAAGATGCCAGGGTATCCTACGAGCAGTACTTC. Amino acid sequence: CASSQDARVSYEQYF.

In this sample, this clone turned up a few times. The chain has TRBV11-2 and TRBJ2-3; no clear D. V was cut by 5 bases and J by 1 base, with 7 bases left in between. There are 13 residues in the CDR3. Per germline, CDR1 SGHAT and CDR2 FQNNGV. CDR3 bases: TGTGCCAGCAGCCGGGCCCGCACAGATACGCAGTATTTT. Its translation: CASSRARTDTQYF.

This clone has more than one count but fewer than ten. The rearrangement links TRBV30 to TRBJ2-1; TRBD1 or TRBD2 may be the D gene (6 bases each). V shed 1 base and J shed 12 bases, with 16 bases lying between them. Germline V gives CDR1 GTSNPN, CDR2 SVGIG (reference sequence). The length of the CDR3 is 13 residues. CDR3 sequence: CAWSGLGGEGQFF. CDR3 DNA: TGTGCCTGGAGTGGGTTGGGGGGCGAAGGGCAGTTCTTC. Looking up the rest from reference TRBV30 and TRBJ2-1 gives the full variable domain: SQTIHQWPATLVQPVGSPLSLECTVEGTSNPNLYWYRQAAGRGLQLLFYSVGIGQISSEVPQNLSASRPQDRQFILSSKKLLLSDSGFYLCAWSGLGGEGQFFGPGTRLTVL.

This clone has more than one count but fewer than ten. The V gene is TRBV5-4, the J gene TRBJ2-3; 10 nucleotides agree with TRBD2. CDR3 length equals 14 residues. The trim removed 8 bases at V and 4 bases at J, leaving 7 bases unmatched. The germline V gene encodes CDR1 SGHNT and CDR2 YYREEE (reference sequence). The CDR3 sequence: CASLLAGAPDTQYF. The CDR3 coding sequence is TGTGCCAGTTTGCTAGCGGGAGCCCCAGATACGCAGTATTTT.

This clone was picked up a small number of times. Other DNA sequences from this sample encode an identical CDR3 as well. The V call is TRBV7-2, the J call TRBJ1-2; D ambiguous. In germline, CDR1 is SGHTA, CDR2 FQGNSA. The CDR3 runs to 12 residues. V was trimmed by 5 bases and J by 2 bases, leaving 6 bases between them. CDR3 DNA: TGTGCCAGCAGCCCTCTAAACTATGGCTACACCTTC. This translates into CASSPLNYGYTF.

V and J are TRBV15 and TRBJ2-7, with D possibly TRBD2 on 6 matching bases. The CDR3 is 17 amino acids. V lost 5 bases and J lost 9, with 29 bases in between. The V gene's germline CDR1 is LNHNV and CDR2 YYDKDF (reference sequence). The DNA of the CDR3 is TGTGCCACCAGCGCTGTACTTATACGGCGGGGCGCCTCTGTGCAGTACTTC. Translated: CATSAVLIRRGASVQYF. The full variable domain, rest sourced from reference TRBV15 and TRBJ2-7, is DAMVIQNPRYQVTQFGKPVTLSCSQTLNHNVMYWYQQKSSQAPKLLFHYYDKDFNNEADTPDNFQSRRPNTSFCFLDIRSPGLGDTAMYLCATSAVLIRRGASVQYFGPGTRLTVT.

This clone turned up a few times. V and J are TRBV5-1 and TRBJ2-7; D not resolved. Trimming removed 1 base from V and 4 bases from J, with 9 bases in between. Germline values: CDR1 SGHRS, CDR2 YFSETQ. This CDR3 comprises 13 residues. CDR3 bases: TGCGCCAGCAGCTTGATCCCGGGTTACGAGCAGTACGTC. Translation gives CASSLIPGYEQYV.

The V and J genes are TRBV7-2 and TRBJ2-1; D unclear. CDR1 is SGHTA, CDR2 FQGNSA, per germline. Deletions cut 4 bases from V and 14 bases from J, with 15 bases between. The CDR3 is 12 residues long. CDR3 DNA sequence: TGTGCCAGCAGCTCCATAGGGCGGTCCGAGTTCTTC. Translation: CASSSIGRSEFF. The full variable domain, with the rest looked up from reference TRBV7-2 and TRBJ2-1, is GAGVSQSPSNKVTEKGKDVELRCDPISGHTALYWYRQSLGQGLEFLIYFQGNSAPDKSGLPSDRFSAERTGGSVSTLTIQRTQQEDSAVYLCASSSIGRSEFFGPGTRLTVL.

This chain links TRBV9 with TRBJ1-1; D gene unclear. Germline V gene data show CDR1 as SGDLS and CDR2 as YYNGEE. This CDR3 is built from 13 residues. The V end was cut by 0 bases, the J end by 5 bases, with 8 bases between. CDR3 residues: CASSVEVTTEAFF. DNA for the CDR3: TGTGCCAGCAGCGTAGAGGTCACAACTGAAGCTTTCTTT.

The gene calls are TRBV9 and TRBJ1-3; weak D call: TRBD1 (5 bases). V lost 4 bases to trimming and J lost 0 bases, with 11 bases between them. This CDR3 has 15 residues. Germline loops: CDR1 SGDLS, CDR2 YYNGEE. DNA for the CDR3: TGTGCCAGCAGCACCGGACACCGCTCTGGAAACACCATATATTTT. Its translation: CASSTGHRSGNTIYF.

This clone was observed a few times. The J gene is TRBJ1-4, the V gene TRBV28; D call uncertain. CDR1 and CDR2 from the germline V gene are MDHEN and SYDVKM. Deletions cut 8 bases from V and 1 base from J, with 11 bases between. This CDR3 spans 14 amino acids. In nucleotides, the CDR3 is TGTGCCAGCTCTTGGCAAGGAACTAATGAAAAACTGTTTTTT. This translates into CASSWQGTNEKLFF. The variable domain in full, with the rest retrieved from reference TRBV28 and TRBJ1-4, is DVKVTQSSRYLVKRTGEKVFLECVQDMDHENMFWYRQDPGLGLRLIYFSYDVKMKEKGDIPEGYSVSREKKERFSLILESASTNQTSMYLCASSWQGTNEKLFFGSGTQLSVL.

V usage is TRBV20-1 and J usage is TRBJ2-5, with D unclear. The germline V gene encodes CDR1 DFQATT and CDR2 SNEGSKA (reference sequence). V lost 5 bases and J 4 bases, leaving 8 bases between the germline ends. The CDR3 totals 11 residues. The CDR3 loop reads CSAEVGETQYF. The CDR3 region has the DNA TGCAGTGCTGAGGTGGGAGAGACCCAGTACTTC.